This T cell receptor (beta chain) was identified in a study of regulatory T cells in long-lasting Graves disease. Study outcomes and limitations: New patients shared 750 to 1,000 public clonotypes, fewer than the roughly 2,600 shared by persistent patients.

CDR1 and CDR2 (germline): MRHNA, SNTAGT. With 5 bases removed from V and 4 bases from J, the gap between germline ends came to 12 bases. The CDR3 sequence is 14 residues long. Specified time point: persistent/refractory GD, antithyroid drugs over 5 years with positive TRAb. There was RNA extracted from PBMCs, and the TCR library was made from it. Xi'an, China, was home to the endocrinology department that provided patients. Relying on iRepertoire HTBI primers and Arm-PCR of CDR3 regions, the team built TCR beta libraries. TCRdb ran MiXCR on the multiplex PCR reads and lists one entry per CDR3 protein. The table shows 350,000 to 500,000 distinct CDR3 sequences, with under 25% occurring only once. This clonotype was observed a handful of times. Its matching antigen is unknown.

The receptor was isolated from a female donor with Graves disease. The J gene is TRBJ1-3, the V gene TRBV6-4, with a tentative D call TRBD1 (6 bases). Sequenced material: peripheral blood mononuclear cells (PBMCs), taken when the disease was refractory, from a patient treated with antithyroid drugs. The CDR3, as DNA: TGTGCCAGCAGTTTTACAGGGATCGGAAACACCATATATTTT. Residues: CASSFTGIGNTIYF.